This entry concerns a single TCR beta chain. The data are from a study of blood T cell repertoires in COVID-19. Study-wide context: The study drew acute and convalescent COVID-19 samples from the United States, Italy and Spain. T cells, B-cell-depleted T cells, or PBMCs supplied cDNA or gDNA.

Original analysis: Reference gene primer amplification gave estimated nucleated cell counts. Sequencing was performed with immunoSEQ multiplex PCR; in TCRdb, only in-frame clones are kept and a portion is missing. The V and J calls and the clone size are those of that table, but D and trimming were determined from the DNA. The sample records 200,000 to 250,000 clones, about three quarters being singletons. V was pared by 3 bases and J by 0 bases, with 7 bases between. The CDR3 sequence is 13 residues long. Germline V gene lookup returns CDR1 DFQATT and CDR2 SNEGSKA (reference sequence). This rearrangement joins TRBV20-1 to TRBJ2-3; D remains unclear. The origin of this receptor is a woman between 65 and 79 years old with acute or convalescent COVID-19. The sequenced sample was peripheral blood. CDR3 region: CSASVRSTDTQYF. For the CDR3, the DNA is TGCAGTGCTAGTGTTCGGAGCACAGATACGCAGTATTTT.